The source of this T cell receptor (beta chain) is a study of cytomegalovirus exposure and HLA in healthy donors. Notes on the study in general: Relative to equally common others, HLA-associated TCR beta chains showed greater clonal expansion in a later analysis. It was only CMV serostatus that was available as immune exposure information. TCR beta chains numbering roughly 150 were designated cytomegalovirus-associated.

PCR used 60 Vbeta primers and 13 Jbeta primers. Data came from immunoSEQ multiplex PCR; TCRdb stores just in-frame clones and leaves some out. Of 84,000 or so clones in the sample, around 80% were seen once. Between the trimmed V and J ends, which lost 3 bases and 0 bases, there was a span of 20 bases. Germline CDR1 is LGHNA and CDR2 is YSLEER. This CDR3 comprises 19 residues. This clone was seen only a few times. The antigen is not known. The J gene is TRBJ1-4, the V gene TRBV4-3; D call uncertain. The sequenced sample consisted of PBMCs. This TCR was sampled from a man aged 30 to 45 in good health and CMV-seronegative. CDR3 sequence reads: CASSQNPGWYQATNEKLFF. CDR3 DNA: TGCGCCAGCAGCCAGAACCCCGGCTGGTATCAGGCAACTAATGAAAAACTGTTTTTT.